This entry lists 32 T cell receptor beta chains sequenced from one sample in a study of blood T cells in healthy people across ages. Primed by a sample-barcoded 5' primer and a J-beta primer mix, a second PCR proceeded for 7 to 11 cycles. Via MiXCR, TCRdb re-called the 5' RACE reads, giving one row per CDR3 protein. The sample lists 1 million or so distinct CDR3 sequences, 40% to 45% occurring once. Sequenced material: blood. These receptors were collected from a woman aged 60-75 years in good health.

The table lists this clonotype with a few counts. V gene TRBV10-3 combines with J gene TRBJ2-1; 9 bases map to TRBD1. Germline V lookup: CDR1 ENHRY, CDR2 SYGVKD. The CDR3 is 13 amino acids. The trim removed 8 bases at V and 3 bases at J, leaving 2 bases unmatched. CDR3 residues: CAIGTGIYNEQFF. As DNA, the CDR3 is TGTGCCATCGGGACAGGGATCTACAATGAGCAGTTCTTC.

This clonotype was seen a single time. The chain's CDR3 is CAISESRVQFF. CDR3 bases: TGTGCCATCAGTGAGTCACGCGTGCAGTTCTTC. The chain employs TRBV10-3 and TRBJ2-1; D gene ambiguous. CDR3 length: 11 residues. Between the trimmed V and J ends, which lost 0 bases and 12 bases, there was a span of 6 bases. The germline V gene encodes CDR1 ENHRY and CDR2 SYGVKD.

This clonotype showed up just a few times. This rearrangement joins TRBV5-5 to TRBJ2-3, with D unclear. The ends were cut back, 0 bases at V and 6 bases at J, with 11 bases in the middle. The CDR3 is 14 residues long. Germline V gene data show CDR1 as SGHKS and CDR2 as YYEKEE (reference sequence). The CDR3: CASSLAAVVDTQYF. CDR3 coding DNA: TGTGCCAGCAGCTTGGCCGCAGTTGTGGATACGCAGTATTTT.

The V call is TRBV9, the J call TRBJ2-7, with D uncertain. Germline values: CDR1 SGDLS, CDR2 YYNGEE. CDR3 size: 13 residues. V lost 0 bases, J lost 10 bases, and 14 bases lay in between. The CDR3 protein is CASSVGPEDTQYF. The CDR3 DNA reads TGTGCCAGCAGCGTAGGACCCGAAGACACCCAGTACTTC. Supplemented by reference TRBV9 and TRBJ2-7, the full variable domain reads DSGVTQTPKHLITATGQRVTLRCSPRSGDLSVYWYQQSLDQGLQFLIQYYNGEERAKGNILERFSAQQFPDLHSELNLSSLELGDSALYFCASSVGPEDTQYFGPGTRLTVT.

The chain carries TRBV27 and TRBJ2-3; 12 nucleotides agree with TRBD2. Germline-derived CDR1 and CDR2 are MNHEY and SMNVEV (reference sequence). V lost 3 bases to trimming and J lost 1 base; unmatched junction nucleotides: 11. The CDR3 is made up of 19 amino acids. The CDR3: CASSFGLAGQLVRTDTQYF. The CDR3 DNA reads TGTGCCAGCAGTTTTGGACTAGCGGGACAGTTGGTCCGCACAGATACGCAGTATTTT.

V is TRBV12-3 or TRBV12-4 and J is TRBJ2-5; 10 bases agree with TRBD1. The CDR3 totals 14 residues. J gave up 4 bases and V 5 bases, and 4 bases lay outside the gene matches. In DNA form, the CDR3 reads TGTGCCAGCAGTCCAGGACAGGGGGTAGAGACCCAGTACTTC. Translation: CASSPGQGVETQYF.

This clonotype was seen once. The chain links TRBV2 to TRBJ2-7, with 9 bases lining up with TRBD2. The V gene end was trimmed by 6 bases and the J gene end by 5 bases; junction bases not matched to a gene: 5. The CDR3 runs 13 residues. The germline CDR1 and CDR2 sequences are SNHLY and FYNNEI. The CDR3 is CASRAGGPDEQYF. The CDR3 nucleotides read TGTGCCAGCAGGGCGGGAGGGCCGGACGAGCAGTACTTC.

In the case of this clonotype: This may arise from a read error, as a much more abundant clone is one base away. The J gene is TRBJ2-1, the V gene TRBV3-1; TRBD2 aligns across 8 bases. Germline assignment: CDR1 LGHDT and CDR2 YNNKEL (reference sequence). This CDR3 region has 14 residues. The trim removed 1 base at V and 6 bases at J, leaving 2 bases unmatched. CDR3 in amino acids: CASSQGLASNEQFF. In DNA, the CDR3 is TGTGCCAGCAGCCAAGGACTAGCGAGCAATGAGCAGTTCTTC.

This clonotype was found a few times. The chain combines TRBV28 with TRBJ2-7; perhaps TRBD1 as D (5 bases). The germline CDR1 and CDR2 sequences are MDHEN and SYDVKM. This CDR3 contains 13 residues. Trimming shortened V by 2 bases and J by 4 bases, and 9 bases separated the two germline ends. CDR3 protein: CASSLRQFYEQYF. The CDR3, as DNA: TGTGCCAGCAGTTTACGACAGTTTTACGAGCAGTACTTC.

J is TRBJ2-5 and V is TRBV7-2; 7 bases are shared with TRBD2. CDR3 size: 15 residues. Germline V CDR1 and CDR2: SGHTA, FQGNSA. V was clipped by 6 bases and J by 2 bases; unmatched bases: 9. CDR3 protein: CASSLSPSGQETQYF. CDR3 bases: TGTGCCAGCAGTTTATCCCCTAGCGGTCAAGAGACCCAGTACTTC.

The chain has TRBV3-1 and TRBJ1-1, with 7 bases that match TRBD1. J lost 1 base, V lost 4 bases, and 9 bases had no gene match. This CDR3 comprises 16 residues. Germline V gives CDR1 LGHDT, CDR2 YNNKEL (reference sequence). The CDR3 sequence: CASSPRGWTGNTEAFF. CDR3 nucleotides: TGTGCCAGCAGCCCAAGGGGGTGGACAGGGAACACTGAAGCTTTCTTT.

The sample holds many counts of this clonotype. The J gene is TRBJ2-3, the V gene TRBV6-6; 8 bases agree with TRBD2. CDR3 length: 14 residues. V lost 7 bases to trimming and J lost 6 bases; unmatched junction nucleotides: 9. Per the germline V gene, CDR1 is MNHNY and CDR2 is SVGAGI (reference sequence). The CDR3 protein is CASKVAGSGDTQYF. DNA of the CDR3: TGTGCCAGCAAGGTAGCGGGAAGTGGGGATACGCAGTATTTT.

The chain couples TRBV3-1 to TRBJ2-4; 7 bases are a match to TRBD2. The germline V gene encodes CDR1 LGHDT and CDR2 YNNKEL (reference sequence). The CDR3 extends over 14 amino acids. J was trimmed by 7 bases and V by 4 bases; bases with no gene match: 7. CDR3 loop: CASSRVGRGNIQYF. DNA for the CDR3: TGTGCCAGCAGCCGGGTTGGGAGGGGTAACATTCAGTACTTC.

Only a few counts were recorded for this clonotype. The chain recombines TRBV27 with TRBJ2-5; D not certain. The tail of the sequence fits TRBJ2-7 better, so the J call may be wrong. Per germline, CDR1 MNHEY and CDR2 SMNVEV (reference sequence). The CDR3 extends over 13 amino acids. In DNA form, the CDR3 reads TGTGCCAGCAGCCCTGGACGAGGTATCGAGCAGTACTTC. Protein product: CASSPGRGIEQYF.

The chain links TRBV18 to TRBJ1-2; TRBD1 agrees at 7 bases. The CDR3 is 14 residues long. Germline loops: CDR1 KGHSH, CDR2 LQKENI. V lost 3 bases and J lost 5; bases outside the gene matches: 6. CDR3 in DNA: TGTGCCAGCTCACCTACGGGACAGCAGTATGGCTACACCTTC. Protein product: CASSPTGQQYGYTF. The complete variable domain, with remaining parts taken from reference TRBV18 and TRBJ1-2, reads NAGVMQNPRHLVRRRGQEARLRCSPMKGHSHVYWYRQLPEEGLKFMVYLQKENIIDESGMPKERFSAEFPKEGPSILRIQQVVRGDSAAYFCASSPTGQQYGYTFGSGTRLTVV.

The J gene is TRBJ2-7, the V gene TRBV13; no firm D call. V was trimmed by 5 bases and J by 0 bases, leaving 11 bases between them. This CDR3 spans 14 amino acids. CDR1 and CDR2 from the germline V gene are PRHDT and FYEKMQ (reference sequence). The CDR3 spells CASSPTPSSYEQYF. The CDR3 DNA follows: TGTGCCAGCAGCCCCACCCCAAGCTCCTACGAGCAGTACTTC.

The rearrangement links TRBV11-2 to TRBJ1-1; a possible D gene is TRBD1 (6 bases). The germline V and J ends were trimmed by 2 bases and 6 bases, with 16 bases remaining between them. CDR3 length: 15 residues. From germline, CDR1 is SGHAT and CDR2 FQNNGV. The CDR3 reads CASSLSSGVVAEAFF. CDR3 coding DNA: TGTGCCAGCAGCTTATCGTCAGGGGTTGTCGCTGAAGCTTTCTTT.

This sequence joins TRBV20-1 and TRBJ2-6; D is possibly TRBD1 (6 bases). Trimming cost V 0 bases and J 0 bases, with 15 bases left between them. This CDR3 region has 18 residues. CDR1 is DFQATT, CDR2 SNEGSKA, per germline (reference sequence). The CDR3 DNA is TGCAGTGCTAGAGATCTACGGACAGCAAACTCTGGGGCCAACGTCCTGACTTTC. Translation: CSARDLRTANSGANVLTF.

This clonotype was seen a handful of times. The chain has TRBV25-1 and TRBJ2-5; weak D call: TRBD1 (6 bases). V lost 3 bases to trimming and J lost 5 bases, with 13 bases between them. Per germline, CDR1 MGHDK and CDR2 SYGVNS. The CDR3 is 14 residues long. CDR3 region: CASSDTGSVETQYF. The CDR3 DNA reads as TGTGCCAGCAGTGACACAGGGTCGGTGGAGACCCAGTACTTC.

This clonotype appeared many times. The chain uses TRBV5-1 and TRBJ2-1, with TRBD2 matching over 10 bases. This CDR3 spans 15 amino acids. V shed 4 bases, J shed 9 bases, and the junction held 10 bases outside the gene matches. The germline V gene encodes CDR1 SGHRS and CDR2 YFSETQ. The CDR3 loop reads CASSPGTSAKGEQFF. As DNA, the CDR3 is TGCGCCAGCAGCCCAGGGACTAGCGCAAAGGGTGAGCAGTTCTTC.

V gene TRBV6-5 combines with J gene TRBJ1-4, with TRBD1 matching 9 bases. The germline CDR1 and CDR2 sequences are MNHEY and SVGAGI. The J segment lost 14 bases and the V segment lost 6 bases, leaving 16 bases of the junction unmatched. The length of the CDR3 is 15 residues. As DNA, the CDR3 is TGTGCCAGCAGCCAGACCGGGACAGGGCTGGAAATGCTGTTTTTT. It is translated as CASSQTGTGLEMLFF.

With respect to this clonotype: One end of the junction varies from germline; a read error may be responsible. The chain joins TRBV2 to TRBJ2-1; 9 bases are shared with TRBD1. Germline loops: CDR1 SNHLY, CDR2 FYNNEI. CDR3 length: 20 residues. CDR3 loop: CTSMKPGQGLHSSSYNEQFF. DNA for the CDR3: TGTACCAGCATGAAGCCGGGACAGGGCCTACATTCAAGCTCCTACAATGAGCAGTTCTTC.

About this clonotype itself: One junction end disagrees with the germline gene, perhaps due to a read error. The chain is built from TRBV11-3 and TRBJ2-1, with no clear D. This CDR3 is 16 amino acids long. Germline V gene lookup returns CDR1 SGHNT and CDR2 YENEEA. CDR3 region: CASSLVVAKSYNEQFF. Written as DNA, the CDR3 is TGTGCCAGCAGTTTAGTGGTGGCGAAGTCCTACAATGAGCAGTTCTTC. Filled out from reference TRBV11-3 and TRBJ2-1, the complete variable domain reads EAGVVQSPRYKIIEKKQPVAFWCNPISGHNTLYWYLQNLGQGPELLIRYENEEAVDDSQLPKDRFSAERLKGVDSTLKIQPAELGDSAVYLCASSLVVAKSYNEQFFGPGTRLTVL.

This clonotype was observed a handful of times. This chain joins TRBV5-6 and TRBJ2-7; the D gene is possibly TRBD1 (6 bases). CDR1 and CDR2 (germline): SGHDT, YYEEEE. The CDR3 is 15 residues long. V gave up 0 bases and J gave up 6 bases, with 16 bases separating them. CDR3 region: CASSLVTGILREQYF. CDR3 coding DNA: TGTGCCAGCAGCTTGGTTACAGGGATTCTTCGCGAGCAGTACTTC.

The chain employs TRBV20-1 and TRBJ1-4; 11 positions match TRBD1. This CDR3 is built from 16 residues. Looked up from germline, CDR1 is DFQATT and CDR2 is SNEGSKA (reference sequence). With 3 bases clipped from V and 4 bases from J, the junction kept 7 bases outside the gene matches. The chain's CDR3 is CSARSGQGAFNEKLFF. The DNA for the CDR3 is TGCAGTGCTAGGTCAGGACAGGGGGCGTTTAATGAAAAACTGTTTTTT.

This sequence joins TRBV27 and TRBJ2-4; D is undetermined. V was shortened by 0 bases and J by 0 bases, with 6 bases between the two germline ends. Per the germline V gene, CDR1 is MNHEY and CDR2 is SMNVEV (reference sequence). The CDR3 totals 15 residues. The CDR3 here is CASSLSTLAKNIQYF. In DNA, the CDR3 is TGTGCCAGCAGTTTATCGACATTAGCCAAAAACATTCAGTACTTC.

The chain couples TRBV29-1 to TRBJ2-7; D tentatively reads TRBD1 or TRBD2 (5 bases each). CDR1 SQVTM and CDR2 ANQGSEA come from the germline V gene. The CDR3 is 12 residues long. V was cut by 4 bases and J by 7 bases, with 14 bases left in between. The CDR3 region is CSVASQGPEQYF. As DNA, the CDR3 is TGCAGCGTTGCTTCTCAGGGACCTGAGCAGTACTTC.

This sequence joins TRBV5-1 and TRBJ2-1; D remains ambiguous. The V and J ends lost 7 bases and 5 bases respectively, with 10 bases between them. Germline V gene sequence: CDR1 SGHRS, CDR2 YFSETQ. This CDR3 has 12 amino acids. The CDR3 DNA reads as TGCGCCAGCCTGGGGTGGGACAATGAGCAGTTCTTC. This translates into CASLGWDNEQFF.

J is TRBJ1-2 and V is TRBV9, with D perhaps matching TRBD1 (5 bases). This CDR3 has 15 residues. The V end was cut by 0 bases, the J end by 3 bases, with 12 bases between. Germline assignment: CDR1 SGDLS and CDR2 YYNGEE. The CDR3 sequence is CASSVAPGGDYGYTF. In DNA form, the CDR3 reads TGTGCCAGCAGCGTAGCCCCGGGAGGGGACTATGGCTACACCTTC.

The rearrangement uses TRBV5-1 and TRBJ2-5; possible D gene TRBD2, 5 bases. V lost 0 bases and J 5 bases, leaving 14 bases between the germline ends. This CDR3 comprises 15 residues. Germline CDR1 SGHRS, CDR2 YFSETQ. This chain's CDR3 is CASSLGTLNEETQYF. In DNA form, the CDR3 reads TGCGCCAGCAGCTTGGGGACTTTAAATGAGGAGACCCAGTACTTC.

This chain links TRBV29-1 with TRBJ1-2, with D unclear. Trimming removed 4 bases at V and 7 bases at J, with 28 bases between. Looked up from germline, CDR1 is SQVTM and CDR2 is ANQGSEA. The CDR3 is 17 residues long. CDR3 DNA sequence: TGCAGCGTTGGGGCGTCCCCCCACGTGGGCCTCCCGACTGGCTACACCTTC. This codes for CSVGASPHVGLPTGYTF.

Regarding this clonotype: The junction departs from germline at one end; a sequencing error may be responsible. The chain links TRBV12-3 or TRBV12-4 to TRBJ2-5; 12 nucleotides line up with TRBD2. The J call is uncertain, as TRBJ2-7 better fits the DNA end. This CDR3 is 14 amino acids long. DNA of the CDR3: TGTGCCAGCAGTCTAGCGGGAGGGCCCCACGAGCAGTACTTC. Protein sequence: CASSLAGGPHEQYF.